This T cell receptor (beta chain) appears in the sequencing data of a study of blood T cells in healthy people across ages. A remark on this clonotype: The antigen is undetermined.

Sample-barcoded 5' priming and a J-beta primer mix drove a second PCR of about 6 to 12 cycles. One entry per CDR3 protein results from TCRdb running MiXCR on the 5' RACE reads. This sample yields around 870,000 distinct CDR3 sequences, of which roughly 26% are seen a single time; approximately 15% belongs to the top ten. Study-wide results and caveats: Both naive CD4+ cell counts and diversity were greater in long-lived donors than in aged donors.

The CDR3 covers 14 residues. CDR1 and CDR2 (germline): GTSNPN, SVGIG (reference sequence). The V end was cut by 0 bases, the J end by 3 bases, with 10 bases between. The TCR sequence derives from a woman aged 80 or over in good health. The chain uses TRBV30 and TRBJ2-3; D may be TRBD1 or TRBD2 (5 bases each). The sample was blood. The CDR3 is CAWSVWGPTDTQYF. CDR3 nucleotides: TGTGCCTGGAGTGTATGGGGACCGACAGATACGCAGTATTTT.